The 3 T cell receptor beta chains presented below share a single source sample, sequenced in a study of CD8+CD57+ T cells in acquired aplastic anemia (dated by TCRdb to 2016 to 2018). TCRdb records Illumina HiSeq 2000 as the sequencer. Genomic DNA was used as template for profiling of TCR beta VDJ combinations and CDR3 sequences. The public reads were quality trimmed at Q25 with fastp and then assembled into clones with MiXCR by TCRdb, keeping productive beta chains. Merged by CDR3 protein, the rows form single entries marked with the most common genes and DNA. The sample table lists 150,000 or so distinct CDR3 sequences, roughly 43% of them with a count of one. Clones ranked in the top ten supply 1.1% of the sample. Patients chosen for sequencing had shown expansion of CD8+CD57+ cells by flow cytometry. Source material: sorted CD4+, CD8+, or CD8+CD57+ T cells (not recorded which) from PBMCs. The receptors come from a human donor with aplastic anemia.

Worth noting for this clonotype: A much larger clone differs from this one at a single base, so this may be a read error. This chain connects TRBV5-1 to TRBJ2-7, with D unresolved. The CDR3 length is 15 residues. V lost 4 bases to trimming and J lost 6 bases, with 20 bases between them. Germline V lookup: CDR1 SGHRS, CDR2 YFSETQ. CDR3 nucleotide sequence: TGCGCCAGCAGCATCCGGCCCAACCAACCTTGCGAGCAGTACTTC. Its protein product is CASSIRPNQPCEQYF.

Remarks on this clonotype: Without the conserved terminal phenylalanine or tryptophan, this CDR3 likely stems from a read error. The chain is built from TRBV20-1 and TRBJ1-5; TRBD1 matches at 8 bases. V shed 2 bases, J shed 2 bases, and the junction held 5 bases outside the gene matches. Germline loops: CDR1 DFQATT, CDR2 SNEGSKA (reference sequence). CDR3 size: 15 residues. CDR3 bases: TGCAGTGCTAGATCGGGACAGGTTGGCAATCAGCCCCAGCATCTT. This encodes CSARSGQVGNQPQHL.

V and J are TRBV20-1 and TRBJ1-2; 8 nucleotides line up with TRBD1. V trimming: 5 bases; J trimming: 3 bases; junction bases outside the gene matches: 2. The CDR3 extends over 12 amino acids. CDR1 and CDR2 from the germline V gene are DFQATT and SNEGSKA (reference sequence). The CDR3 coding sequence is TGCAGTGCTCTGACAGGGGACTATGGCTACACCTTC. This gives the protein CSALTGDYGYTF.